Below, one TCR beta chain is given with its context. No antigen is known for it. CDR1 is SEHNR, CDR2 FQNEAQ, per germline (reference sequence). With 4 bases removed from V and 6 bases from J, the gap between germline ends came to 18 bases. The CDR3 is made up of 15 amino acids. This specimen belongs to a study of T cell repertoires in cytomegalovirus infection. In the study overall: It was recently identified HLA-C-restricted and well-studied HLA-B-restricted CMV epitopes that the study used. Based on public TCR beta signatures, there were indications of CMV infection and of a matching HLA type.

TCRdb re-analysed the reads in MiXCR, keeping a single row per CDR3 protein. Of roughly 920,000 distinct CDR3 sequences in the sample, 30% to 40% were seen once. Findings of the study overall: HLA-C-restricted CMV-specific TCR beta clonotypes prevailed in the ex vivo response.

The source of this sequence is a human donor in good health (CMV status not recorded). Some clones in this sample may be carry-over from other donors' samples. This chain joins TRBV7-9 and TRBJ1-1; D ambiguous. The source was cultured CD8+ T cells from PBMCs, collected from culture after CMV antigen stimulation. The CDR3 sequence: CASSSLEWLKPEAFF. The CDR3, as DNA: TGTGCCAGCAGCTCCCTGGAATGGTTGAAGCCTGAAGCTTTCTTT.